Given below is one T cell receptor beta chain in context. Its antigen remains unknown. This specimen comes from a study of regulatory and conventional T cells in RAG deficiency. Findings and limits, study-wide: Sorted Omenn CD25-high CD127-low cells may not be bona fide Tregs.

The CDR3 spans 13 residues. The V end was cut by 6 bases, the J end by 1 base, with 7 bases between. Per germline, CDR1 MNHEY and CDR2 SMNVEV (reference sequence). Measured with immunoSEQ multiplex PCR; TCRdb has only the in-frame clones, and not every one. Among 30,000 to 35,000 clones listed, around 90% were seen once. A further study also used this sample, focusing on regulatory T cells. In that study: The primer mix had 52 TRBV and 13 TRBJ primers.

The genes are TRBV27 and TRBJ1-5; D gene ambiguous. This TCR derives from a human donor in good health. Source material: CD8+ T cells sorted from blood. For the CDR3, the DNA is TGTGCCAGCAGCGGGTCAAGCAATCAGCCCCAGCATTTT. Its translation is CASSGSSNQPQHF.